The source of this T cell receptor (beta chain) is a study of T-cell reconstitution after alpha-beta-depleted transplantation in children. Study conclusions and caveats: Expanded graft clones numbering several hundred reportedly gave rise to alpha-beta T cells about two months after transplant.

This clonotype was counted ten times or more. The antigen is unknown. The germline CDR1 and CDR2 sequences are SGDLS and YYNGEE. The length of the CDR3 is 15 residues. V lost 0 bases and J 13 bases, leaving 20 bases between the germline ends. TCRbeta library construction was performed incorporating unique molecular identifiers. MiXCR, applied by TCRdb to the PCR reads, yields one record per CDR3 protein. The table lists 670,000 or so distinct CDR3 sequences, about an eighth of them singletons. The sequence came from a girl between 2 and 10 years old with congenital amegakaryocytic thrombocytopenia, due to receive a stem cell transplant. The J gene is TRBJ2-1, the V gene TRBV9; D gene uncertain. The sequenced sample was PBMCs, obtained before TCRalphabeta/CD19-depleted stem cell transplant. The CDR3 loop is CASSVAPLFEVEQFF. The CDR3 DNA follows: TGTGCCAGCAGCGTAGCCCCCCTGTTTGAGGTAGAACAGTTCTTC.